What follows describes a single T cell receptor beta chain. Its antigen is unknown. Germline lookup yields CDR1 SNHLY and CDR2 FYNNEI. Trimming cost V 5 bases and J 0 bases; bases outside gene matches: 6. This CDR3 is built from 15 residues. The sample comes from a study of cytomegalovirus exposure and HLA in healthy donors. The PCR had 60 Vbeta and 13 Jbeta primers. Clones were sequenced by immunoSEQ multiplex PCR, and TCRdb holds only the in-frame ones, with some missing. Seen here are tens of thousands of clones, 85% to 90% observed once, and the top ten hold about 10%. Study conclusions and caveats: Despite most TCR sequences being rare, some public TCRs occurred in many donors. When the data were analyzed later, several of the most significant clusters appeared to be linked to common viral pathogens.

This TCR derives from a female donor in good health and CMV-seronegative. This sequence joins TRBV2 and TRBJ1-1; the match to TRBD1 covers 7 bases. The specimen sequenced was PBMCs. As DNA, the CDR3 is TGTGCCAGCAGTCGACAGGGTACTATGAACACTGAAGCTTTCTTT. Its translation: CASSRQGTMNTEAFF.